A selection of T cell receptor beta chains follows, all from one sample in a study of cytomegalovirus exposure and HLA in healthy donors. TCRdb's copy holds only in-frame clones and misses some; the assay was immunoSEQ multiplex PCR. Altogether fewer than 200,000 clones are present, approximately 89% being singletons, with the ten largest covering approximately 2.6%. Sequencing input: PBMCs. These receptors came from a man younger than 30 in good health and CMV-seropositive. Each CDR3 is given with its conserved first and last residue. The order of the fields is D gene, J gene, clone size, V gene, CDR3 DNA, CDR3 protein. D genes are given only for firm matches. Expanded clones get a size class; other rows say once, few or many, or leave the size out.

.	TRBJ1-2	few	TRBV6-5	TGTGCCAGCAGTTACTCGTATGGCAGGGAGGGAGGTGGCTACACCTTC	CASSYSYGREGGGYTF
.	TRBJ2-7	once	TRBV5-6	TGTGCCAGCAGCTTGGGTCTCGGCGGGGAGCAGTACTTC	CASSLGLGGEQYF
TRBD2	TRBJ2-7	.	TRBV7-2	TGTGCCAGCAGCCCGAGCCGGACTAGCGGTCTTTACGAGCAGTACTTC	CASSPSRTSGLYEQYF
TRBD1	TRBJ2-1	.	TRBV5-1	TGCGCCAGCAGTCCAGACAGGGGGAGCTCCTACAATGAGCAGTTCTTC	CASSPDRGSSYNEQFF
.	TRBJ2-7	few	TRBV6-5	TGTGCCAGCAGTTACTCGAACAGGGGACTTGGCGAGCAGTACTTC	CASSYSNRGLGEQYF
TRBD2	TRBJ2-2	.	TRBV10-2	TGCGCCGCATCACTAGCGGGGACGAACACCGGGGAGCTGTTTTTT	CAASLAGTNTGELFF
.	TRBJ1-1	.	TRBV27	TGTGCCAGCAGTTTATCGAGTGGACATAACACTGAAGCTTTCTTT	CASSLSSGHNTEAFF
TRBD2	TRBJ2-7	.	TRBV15	TGTGCCACCGCCACTAGCGGGAGATACGAGCAGTACTTC	CATATSGRYEQYF
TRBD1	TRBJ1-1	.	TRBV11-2	TGTGCCAGCAGCCGACCGGGGACAGGGAACACTGAAGCTTTCTTT	CASSRPGTGNTEAFF
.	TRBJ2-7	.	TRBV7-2	TGTGCCAGCAGCTTAGGAGGTGGCGAGCAGTACTTC	CASSLGGGEQYF
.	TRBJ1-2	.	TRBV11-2	TGTGCCAGCAGCTTAGGGGGCGGCTACACCTTC	CASSLGGGYTF
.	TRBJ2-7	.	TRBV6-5	TGTGCCAGCAGTGGCATTACAGGACAGCCCTACGAGCAGTACTTC	CASSGITGQPYEQYF
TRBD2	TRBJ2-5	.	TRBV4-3	TGCGCCAGCAGCCAAGGAATGCCTTCGGCTAGCGGGACCCTTGGGCAAGAGACCCAGTACTTC	CASSQGMPSASGTLGQETQYF
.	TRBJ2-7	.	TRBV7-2	TGTGCCAGCAGCTTACAGACAGCCTCCTACGAGCAGTACTTC	CASSLQTASYEQYF
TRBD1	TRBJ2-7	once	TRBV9	TGTGCCAGCAGCGTAGAGAGGGGGCCCCCCTACGAGCAGTACTTC	CASSVERGPPYEQYF
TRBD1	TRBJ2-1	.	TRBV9	TGTGCCAGCAGCGTATCCCGGGACAGGGGAGACAATGAGCAGTTCTTC	CASSVSRDRGDNEQFF
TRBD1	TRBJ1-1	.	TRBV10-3	TGTGCCATCAGTGAGTCGACTCCGAGACAGGGGGACCCGGACACTGAAGCTTTCTTT	CAISESTPRQGDPDTEAFF
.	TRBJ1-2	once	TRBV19	TGTGCCACCAGGGGCCTACGTGGCTACACCTTC	CATRGLRGYTF
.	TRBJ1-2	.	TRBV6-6	TGTGCCAGCACCTTACGGGGGGTCAACTATGGCTACACCTTC	CASTLRGVNYGYTF
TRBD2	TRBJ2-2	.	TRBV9	TGTGCCAGCAGCGTTTCTAGCGGGGATACCGGGGAGCTGTTTTTT	CASSVSSGDTGELFF
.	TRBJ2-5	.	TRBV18	TGTGCCAGCTCACCACCCTCGCTTCAGGAGACCCAGTACTTC	CASSPPSLQETQYF
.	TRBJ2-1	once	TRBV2	TGTGCCAGCAGATTTTCCGAAGTACGGGGTGTGAATGAGCAGTTCTTC	CASRFSEVRGVNEQFF
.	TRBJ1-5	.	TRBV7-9	TGTGCCAGCAGCTCCTTCAATCAGCCCCAGCATTTT	CASSSFNQPQHF
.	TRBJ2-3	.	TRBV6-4	TGTGCCAGCAGTGAAAGGGGGAGTGGAACAGATACGCAGTATTTT	CASSERGSGTDTQYF
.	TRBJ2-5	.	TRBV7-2	TGTGCCAGCACCTCTCCGGCGGGCAAAGAGACCCAGTACTTC	CASTSPAGKETQYF
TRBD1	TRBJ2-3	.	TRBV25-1	TGTGCCAGCAAGGACAGGGTTGTGACAGATACGCAGTATTTT	CASKDRVVTDTQYF
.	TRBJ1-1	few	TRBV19	TGTGCCAGTAGTATGGCCACCGGGACATCCTTTGAAGCTTTCTTT	CASSMATGTSFEAFF
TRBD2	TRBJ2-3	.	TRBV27	TGTGCCAGCACGGCGGGAGGGTACACAGATACGCAGTATTTT	CASTAGGYTDTQYF
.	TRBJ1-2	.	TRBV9	TGTGCCAGCAGCGGAACAGGGTCCTCCGCCAATGGTGGCTACACCTTC	CASSGTGSSANGGYTF
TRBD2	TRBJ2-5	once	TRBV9	TGTGCCAGCAGCTCAGGACTAGCGGGACCCCAAGAGACCCAGTACTTC	CASSSGLAGPQETQYF
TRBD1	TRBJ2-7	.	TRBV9	TGTGCCAGCAGCGCCGGACAGGGGAGGTACGAGCAGTACTTC	CASSAGQGRYEQYF
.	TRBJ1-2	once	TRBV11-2	TGTGCCAGCAGCCCTCAGACTCGTCCCCCGTATGGCTACACCTTC	CASSPQTRPPYGYTF
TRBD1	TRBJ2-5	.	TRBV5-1	TGCGCCAGCAGCTACAGGGGGCAAGAGACCCAGTACTTC	CASSYRGQETQYF
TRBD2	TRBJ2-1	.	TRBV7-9	TGTGCCAGCAGTCTCATAGCGGGGACCTTCTACAATGAGCAGTTCTTC	CASSLIAGTFYNEQFF
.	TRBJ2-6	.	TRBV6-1	TGTGCCAGCCGTGAGGGCCAATATAGCTCTGGGGCCAACGTCCTGACTTTC	CASREGQYSSGANVLTF
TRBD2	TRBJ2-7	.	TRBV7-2	TGTGCCAGCAGCTCGCGGACTAGCGGGAGTTTATACGAGCAGTACTTC	CASSSRTSGSLYEQYF